The rows below give T cell receptor beta chains drawn from one sample of a study of shared clonotypes between healthy human individuals. This table comes from immunoSEQ multiplex PCR, and its TCRdb copy is limited to in-frame clones, with some not included. This table holds roughly 650,000 clones, 90% to 97% found once. The sequencing sample was made of naive CD8+ T cells sorted from blood. The receptors originated from a woman in her 30s in good health. The conserved cysteine and the conserved F or W are not part of the CDR3 here. Fields, in order: CDR3 length, clone size, V gene, CDR3 protein. A clone size is listed for some rows: how often the clone was seen (once, few, many), or a class if it is expanded.

CDR3 length: 11
clone size: .
V gene: TRBV5-4
CDR3 protein: ARSTSGSETQY

CDR3 length: 14
clone size: .
V gene: TRBV7-8
CDR3 protein: ASSLARVGIPYEQY

CDR3 length: 13
clone size: .
V gene: TRBV27
CDR3 protein: ASSIVQGPTDTQY

CDR3 length: 15
clone size: .
V gene: TRBV4-1
CDR3 protein: ASSLGVRAAYNSPLH

CDR3 length: 11
clone size: .
V gene: TRBV27
CDR3 protein: ASSFSSTIEQF

CDR3 length: 14
clone size: .
V gene: TRBV7-9
CDR3 protein: ASSQWTGGVDETQY

CDR3 length: 11
clone size: .
V gene: TRBV2
CDR3 protein: ASAGTLYNEQF

CDR3 length: 14
clone size: .
V gene: TRBV7-9
CDR3 protein: ASSSWTGRRTYEQY

CDR3 length: 13
clone size: .
V gene: TRBV2
CDR3 protein: ASPMDSTLQETQY

CDR3 length: 13
clone size: .
V gene: TRBV7-9
CDR3 protein: ASSLSGRYQETQY

CDR3 length: 13
clone size: .
V gene: TRBV19
CDR3 protein: ASSSGLAAYNEQF

CDR3 length: 13
clone size: .
V gene: TRBV4-1
CDR3 protein: ASSQERKQARELF

CDR3 length: 14
clone size: .
V gene: TRBV7-8
CDR3 protein: ASSPGLAGGAYEQY

CDR3 length: 14
clone size: .
V gene: TRBV5-4
CDR3 protein: ASSRLAGFPYNEQF

CDR3 length: 11
clone size: .
V gene: TRBV27
CDR3 protein: ASSLRGVYEQY

CDR3 length: 14
clone size: once
V gene: TRBV25-1
CDR3 protein: ASSDVKDGISYEQY

CDR3 length: 12
clone size: .
V gene: TRBV5-4
CDR3 protein: ASSAGGNGETQY

CDR3 length: 12
clone size: few
V gene: TRBV30
CDR3 protein: AWSVGAGVQPQH

CDR3 length: 13
clone size: once
V gene: TRBV4-1
CDR3 protein: ASSQVLAGAVEQF

CDR3 length: 9
clone size: .
V gene: TRBV5-6
CDR3 protein: ASSLSGEQF

CDR3 length: 12
clone size: .
V gene: TRBV5-6
CDR3 protein: ASSPTAGGEKLF

CDR3 length: 14
clone size: .
V gene: TRBV2
CDR3 protein: ASRIAGTGGYDEQY

CDR3 length: 16
clone size: .
V gene: TRBV27
CDR3 protein: ASSLLSEAGGPLNEQF

CDR3 length: 11
clone size: .
V gene: TRBV13
CDR3 protein: ASSLDPPGELF

CDR3 length: 11
clone size: once
V gene: TRBV13
CDR3 protein: ASSLEARDEQY

CDR3 length: 11
clone size: .
V gene: TRBV7-9
CDR3 protein: ASSFNRGSEQY

CDR3 length: 11
clone size: .
V gene: TRBV13
CDR3 protein: ASSFSTSGIAY

CDR3 length: 12
clone size: .
V gene: TRBV4-1
CDR3 protein: ASSHSGSSYEQY

CDR3 length: 11
clone size: .
V gene: TRBV7-6
CDR3 protein: ASSFDREETQY

CDR3 length: 12
clone size: .
V gene: TRBV6-5
CDR3 protein: ASKVGVEGNEQF

CDR3 length: 14
clone size: .
V gene: TRBV9
CDR3 protein: ASSVGSGTRTYEQY

CDR3 length: 13
clone size: .
V gene: TRBV2
CDR3 protein: ASRDDREVGQPQH

CDR3 length: 13
clone size: .
V gene: TRBV2
CDR3 protein: ASSEFKGRKNIQY

CDR3 length: 11
clone size: .
V gene: TRBV7-6
CDR3 protein: ASSLGTGVGYT

CDR3 length: 15
clone size: .
V gene: TRBV11-2
CDR3 protein: ASSYTTGTSVTGELF

CDR3 length: 14
clone size: .
V gene: TRBV13
CDR3 protein: ASSLRTSGGTYEQY

CDR3 length: 14
clone size: .
V gene: TRBV11-2
CDR3 protein: ASSLPDQNSGNTIY

CDR3 length: 17
clone size: .
V gene: TRBV9
CDR3 protein: ASSQSQTGSGSLGETQY

CDR3 length: 9
clone size: .
V gene: TRBV10-2
CDR3 protein: AIHTGGELF

CDR3 length: 12
clone size: .
V gene: TRBV10-3
CDR3 protein: AIGLAGDADTQY

CDR3 length: 12
clone size: .
V gene: TRBV28
CDR3 protein: ASSPIPGLGTQY

CDR3 length: 10
clone size: .
V gene: TRBV2
CDR3 protein: ASYTGLETQY

CDR3 length: 11
clone size: .
V gene: TRBV5-6
CDR3 protein: ASSIQGSYGYT

CDR3 length: 10
clone size: .
V gene: TRBV30
CDR3 protein: AWTLGGYEQY

CDR3 length: 11
clone size: .
V gene: TRBV27
CDR3 protein: ASRPTLTDTQY

CDR3 length: 12
clone size: once
V gene: TRBV2
CDR3 protein: ATQGAGGDNEQF

CDR3 length: 12
clone size: .
V gene: TRBV5-1
CDR3 protein: ASSLFSANYEQY

CDR3 length: 12
clone size: .
V gene: TRBV19
CDR3 protein: ASSIRDTSYEQY

CDR3 length: 16
clone size: .
V gene: TRBV5-6
CDR3 protein: ASSKVQPWVGVYNEQF

CDR3 length: 13
clone size: .
V gene: TRBV11-2
CDR3 protein: ASSDTTVAPYEQY

CDR3 length: 13
clone size: .
V gene: TRBV5-1
CDR3 protein: ASSLDGQGGDTQY

CDR3 length: 16
clone size: .
V gene: TRBV13
CDR3 protein: ASSSVGQDRATTGELF